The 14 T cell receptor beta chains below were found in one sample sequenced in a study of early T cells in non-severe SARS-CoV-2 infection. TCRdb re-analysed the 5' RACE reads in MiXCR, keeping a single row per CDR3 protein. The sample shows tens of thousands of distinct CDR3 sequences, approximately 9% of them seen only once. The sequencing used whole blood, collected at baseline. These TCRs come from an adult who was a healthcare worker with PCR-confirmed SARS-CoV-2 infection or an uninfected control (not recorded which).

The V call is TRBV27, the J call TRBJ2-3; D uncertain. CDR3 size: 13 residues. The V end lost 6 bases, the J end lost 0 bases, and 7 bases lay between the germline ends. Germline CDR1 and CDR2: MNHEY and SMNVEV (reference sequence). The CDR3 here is CASRGVSTDTQYF. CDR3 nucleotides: TGTGCCAGCAGGGGCGTCAGCACAGATACGCAGTATTTT.

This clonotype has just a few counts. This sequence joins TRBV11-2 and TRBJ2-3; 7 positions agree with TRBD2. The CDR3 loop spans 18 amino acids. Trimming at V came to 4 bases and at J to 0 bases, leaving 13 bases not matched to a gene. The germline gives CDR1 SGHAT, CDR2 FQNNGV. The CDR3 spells CASSSPGGLGTSTDTQYF. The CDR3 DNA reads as TGTGCCAGCAGCTCACCGGGTGGACTAGGAACTAGCACAGATACGCAGTATTTT.

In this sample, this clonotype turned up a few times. The CDR3 region has the DNA TGCAGCGGGGGAAACTTAGACAGCGATTTTGAGCAGTTCTTC. Translation gives CSGGNLDSDFEQFF. The J gene is TRBJ2-1, the V gene TRBV29-1; perhaps TRBD1 as D (5 bases). The length of the CDR3 is 14 residues. Germline V lookup: CDR1 SQVTM, CDR2 ANQGSEA. V was cut by 7 bases and J by 9 bases, with 22 bases left in between.

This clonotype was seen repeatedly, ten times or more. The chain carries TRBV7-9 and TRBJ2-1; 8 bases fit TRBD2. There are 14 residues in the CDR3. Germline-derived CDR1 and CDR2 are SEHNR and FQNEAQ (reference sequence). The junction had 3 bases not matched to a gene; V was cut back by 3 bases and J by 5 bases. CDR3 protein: CASSLAGGDNEQFF. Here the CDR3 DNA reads TGTGCCAGCAGCTTGGCGGGGGGTGACAATGAGCAGTTCTTC.

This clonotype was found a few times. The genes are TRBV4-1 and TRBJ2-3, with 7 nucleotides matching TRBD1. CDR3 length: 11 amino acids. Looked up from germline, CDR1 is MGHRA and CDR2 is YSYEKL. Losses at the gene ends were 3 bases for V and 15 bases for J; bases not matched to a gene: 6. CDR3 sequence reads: CASSQDRLAYF. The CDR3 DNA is TGCGCCAGCAGCCAGGACAGGTTGGCCTATTTT.

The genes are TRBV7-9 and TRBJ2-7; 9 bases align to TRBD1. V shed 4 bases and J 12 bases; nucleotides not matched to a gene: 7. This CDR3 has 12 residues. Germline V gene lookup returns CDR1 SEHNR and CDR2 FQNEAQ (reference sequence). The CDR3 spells CASSSDRGAPYF. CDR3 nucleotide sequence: TGTGCCAGCAGCTCAGACAGGGGGGCTCCGTACTTC.

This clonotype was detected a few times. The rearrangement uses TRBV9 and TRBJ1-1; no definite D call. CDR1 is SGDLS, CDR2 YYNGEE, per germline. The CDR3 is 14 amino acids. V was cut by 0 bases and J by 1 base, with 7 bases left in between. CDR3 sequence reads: CASSVATGNTEAFF. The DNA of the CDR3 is TGTGCCAGCAGCGTAGCTACCGGGAACACTGAAGCTTTCTTT.

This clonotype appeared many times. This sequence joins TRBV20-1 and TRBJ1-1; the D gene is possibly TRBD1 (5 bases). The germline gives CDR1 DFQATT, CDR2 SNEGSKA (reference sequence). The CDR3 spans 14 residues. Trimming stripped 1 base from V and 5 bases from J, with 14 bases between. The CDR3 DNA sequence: TGCAGTGCTAGAGGAGGGACCCGGGAAACTGAAGCTTTCTTT. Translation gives CSARGGTRETEAFF.

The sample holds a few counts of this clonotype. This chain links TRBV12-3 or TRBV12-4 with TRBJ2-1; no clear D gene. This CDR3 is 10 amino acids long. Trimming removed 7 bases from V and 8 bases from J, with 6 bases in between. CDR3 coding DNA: TGTGCCAGCACCCTGGATGAGCAGTTCTTC. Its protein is CASTLDEQFF.

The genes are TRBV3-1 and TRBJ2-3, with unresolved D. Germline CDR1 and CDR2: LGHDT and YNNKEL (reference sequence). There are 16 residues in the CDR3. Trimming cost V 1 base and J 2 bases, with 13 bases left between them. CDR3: CASSQVLAGTTDTQYF. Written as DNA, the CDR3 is TGTGCCAGCAGCCAAGTCCTGGCCGGAACCACAGATACGCAGTATTTT.

The CDR3 DNA reads as TGTGCCAGCAGTTTAGTGGGGAGAGCTTTCTTT. It is translated as CASSLVGRAFF. The genes are TRBV28 and TRBJ1-1; D unclear. Germline V gene sequence: CDR1 MDHEN, CDR2 SYDVKM. The CDR3 extends over 11 amino acids. Trimming cost V 2 bases and J 10 bases, with 8 bases left between them.

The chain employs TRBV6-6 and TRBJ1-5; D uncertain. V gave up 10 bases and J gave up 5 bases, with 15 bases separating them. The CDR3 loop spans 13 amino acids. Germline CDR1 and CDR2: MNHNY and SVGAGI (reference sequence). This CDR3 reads CATTASGYQPQHF. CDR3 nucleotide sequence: TGTGCCACCACGGCAAGTGGCTATCAGCCCCAGCATTTT.

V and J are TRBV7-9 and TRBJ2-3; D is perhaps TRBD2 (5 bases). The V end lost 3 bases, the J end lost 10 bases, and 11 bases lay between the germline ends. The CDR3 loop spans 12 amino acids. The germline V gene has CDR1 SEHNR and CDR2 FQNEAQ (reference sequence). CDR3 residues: CASSLYEEAQYF. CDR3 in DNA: TGTGCCAGCAGCTTGTACGAGGAGGCGCAGTATTTT.

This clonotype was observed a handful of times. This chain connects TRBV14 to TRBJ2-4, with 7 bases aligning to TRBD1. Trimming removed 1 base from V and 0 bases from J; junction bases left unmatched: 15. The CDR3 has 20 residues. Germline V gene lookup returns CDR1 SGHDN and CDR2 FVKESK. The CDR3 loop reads CASSQGGQRRTNIAKNIQYF. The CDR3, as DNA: TGTGCCAGCAGCCAAGGGGGACAGCGTAGAACAAACATAGCCAAAAACATTCAGTACTTC.